This passage covers 6 T cell receptor beta chains from one sample sequenced in a study of T cell clonality in common variable immunodeficiency. The repertoire was sequenced with immunoSEQ multiplex PCR; TCRdb's copy has only in-frame clones and lacks some. The repertoire consists of about 60,000 clones, none detected only once. The sequenced material came from peripheral blood mononuclear cells. The receptors come from a person between 18 and 69 years old in good health.

This clone was counted ten times or more. The read ends 3 residues before the CDR3 terminus; that terminus is restored from the germline J gene. The chain carries TRBV20-1 and TRBJ1-4; possible D gene TRBD1, 6 bases. The CDR3 extends over 13 amino acids. Germline lookup yields CDR1 DFQATT and CDR2 SNEGSKA (reference sequence). The part of the CDR3 DNA that was read is TGCAGTGCGCGAGGGGGGGCGCAGGAGGAA. Protein: CSARGGAQEE. The full CDR3 protein is CSARGGAQEELFF.

This clone has ten or more counts. The CDR3 goes on 3 residues after the read ends, and that part is filled in from the germline J gene. The gene calls are TRBV4-1 and TRBJ2-3; tentatively, D is TRBD1 (6 bases). From germline, CDR1 is MGHRA and CDR2 YSYEKL. CDR3 length: 16 residues. Trimming pared 0 bases from V and 2 bases from J, leaving 12 bases between. Partial CDR3 DNA: TGCGCCAGCAGCCAAGATCCCAGGGGCTACACAGATACG. This gives the protein CASSQDPRGYTDT. The CDR3 reads in full as CASSQDPRGYTDTQYF.

This clone was detected ten times or more. The CDR3 end falls 3 residues outside the read, so it is completed with the germline J gene. The rearrangement joins TRBV5-1 to TRBJ2-7; D possibly corresponds to TRBD1 (6 bases). Trimming removed 2 bases at V and 2 bases at J, with 11 bases between. The CDR3 totals 14 residues. In germline, CDR1 is SGHRS, CDR2 YFSETQ. The chain's CDR3 is CASSFAGAAYEQYF. Incomplete CDR3 DNA: TGCGCCAGCAGCTTCGCAGGGGCGGCCTACGAG.

This clone was seen at least ten times. The CDR3 end lies 3 residues beyond the end of the read and is filled in from the germline J gene. V gene TRBV2 combines with J gene TRBJ2-2; TRBD2 matches at 12 bases. Looked up from germline, CDR1 is SNHLY and CDR2 is FYNNEI. This CDR3 is built from 17 residues. V lost 0 bases to trimming and J lost 7 bases; unmatched junction nucleotides: 6. The CDR3 DNA, read in part, is TGTGCCAGCAGTGAAGCGTCTAGCGGGAGGGGAAACGGGGAG. Its protein is CASSEASSGRGNGE. The whole CDR3 protein is CASSEASSGRGNGELFF.

This clone was counted ten times or more. Coverage ceases 3 residues before the CDR3 finishes, and the germline J gene fills in the end. The chain employs TRBV29-1 and TRBJ2-1; no firm D call. V lost 5 bases and J 6 bases, leaving 8 bases between the germline ends. This CDR3 spans 11 amino acids. The germline gives CDR1 SQVTM, CDR2 ANQGSEA. CDR3 loop: CSVSYFNEQFF. The CDR3 DNA, read in part, is TGCAGCGTTTCCTATTTCAATGAG.

This clone was detected ten times or more. The read comes to an end 3 residues before the CDR3 does, leaving the germline J gene to fill in the end. This chain connects TRBV7-2 to TRBJ2-7; the D is unclear. V lost 1 base and J lost 3, with 7 bases in between. Germline V lookup: CDR1 SGHTA, CDR2 FQGNSA. The CDR3 is 13 amino acids. CDR3 loop: CASSLGTYYEQYF. Partial CDR3 DNA: TGTGCCAGCAGCTTAGGAACTTACTACGAG.